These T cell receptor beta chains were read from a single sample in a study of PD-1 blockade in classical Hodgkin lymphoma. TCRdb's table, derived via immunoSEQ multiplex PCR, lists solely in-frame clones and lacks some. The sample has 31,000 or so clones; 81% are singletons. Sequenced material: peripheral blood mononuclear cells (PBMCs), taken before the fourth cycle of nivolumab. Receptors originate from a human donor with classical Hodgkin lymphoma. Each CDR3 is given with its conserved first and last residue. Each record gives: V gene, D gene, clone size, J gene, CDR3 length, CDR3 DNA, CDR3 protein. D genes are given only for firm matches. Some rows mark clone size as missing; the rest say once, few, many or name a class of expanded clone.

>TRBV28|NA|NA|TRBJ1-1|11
TGTGCCAGCAGCCCAGGGAGGGCAGCTTTCTTT
CASSPGRAAFF
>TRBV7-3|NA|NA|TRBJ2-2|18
TGTGCCAGCAGCTTAACCCCGGGACCTCGAGTGGGTATCGGGGAGCTGTTTTTT
CASSLTPGPRVGIGELFF
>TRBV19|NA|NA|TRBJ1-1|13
TGTGCCAGTAGTCCGAGGCGGAACACTGAAGCTTTCTTT
CASSPRRNTEAFF
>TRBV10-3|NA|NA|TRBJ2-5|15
TGTGCCATCAGAGGATCCACAGGGTACCAAGAGACCCAGTACTTC
CAIRGSTGYQETQYF
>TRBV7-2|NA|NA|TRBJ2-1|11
TGTGCCAGCAGCACCGCACTGGCCATGTTCTTC
CASSTALAMFF
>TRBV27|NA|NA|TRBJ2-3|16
TGTGCCAGCAGCTCACTAAGAAACAGAGGCACAGATACGCAGTATTTT
CASSSLRNRGTDTQYF
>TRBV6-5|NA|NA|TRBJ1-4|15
TGTGCCAGCAGTTATATACATGGCGCTAATGAAAAACTGTTTTTT
CASSYIHGANEKLFF
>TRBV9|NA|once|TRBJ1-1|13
TGTGCCAGCAGCGTAGCTGTGGACACTGAAGCTTTCTTT
CASSVAVDTEAFF
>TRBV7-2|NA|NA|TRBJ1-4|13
TGTGCCAGCAGCCGGACCGCGGCAGGAAAACTGTTTTTT
CASSRTAAGKLFF
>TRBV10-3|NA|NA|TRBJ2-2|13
TGTGCCATCACGGCAGTGAACACCGGGGAGCTGTTTTTT
CAITAVNTGELFF
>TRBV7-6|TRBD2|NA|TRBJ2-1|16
TGTGCCAGCAGCTTAGCCTCTTCCGGACTAGTCTATGAGCAGTTCTTC
CASSLASSGLVYEQFF
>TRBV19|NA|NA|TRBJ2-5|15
TGTGCCAGTAGTATAAGGAAGGGGGGCCAAGAGACCCAGTACTTC
CASSIRKGGQETQYF
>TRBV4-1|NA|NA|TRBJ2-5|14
TGCGCCAGCAGCCAAGTGACCATCGAAGAGACCCAGTACTTC
CASSQVTIEETQYF
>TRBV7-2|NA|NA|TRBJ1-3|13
TGTGCCAGCAGCTTATTAGGGAGGGACACCATATATTTT
CASSLLGRDTIYF
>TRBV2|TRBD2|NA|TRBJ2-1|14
TGTGCCAGCCGAGGGGAAGCGGGGCGGAATGAGCAGTTCTTC
CASRGEAGRNEQFF
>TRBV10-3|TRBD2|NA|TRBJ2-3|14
TGTGCCATCAAGCGGGAGGGCTTAGGCGATACGCAGTATTTT
CAIKREGLGDTQYF
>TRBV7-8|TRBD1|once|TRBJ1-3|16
TGTGCCAGCAGCGAACCGGGACAGCTGGTGGGAAACACCATATATTTT
CASSEPGQLVGNTIYF
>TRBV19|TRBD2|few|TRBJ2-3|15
TGTGCCATTAGCCCTAGCGGGAGGATCACAGATACGCAGTATTTT
CAISPSGRITDTQYF
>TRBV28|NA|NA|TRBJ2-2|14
TGTGCCAGCAGTCCCCGGGGGTACACCGGGGAGCTGTTTTTT
CASSPRGYTGELFF
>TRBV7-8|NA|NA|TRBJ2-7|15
TGTGCCAGCAGCTTAGCGCGAGCGTCCCAAGGCGAGCAGTACTTC
CASSLARASQGEQYF
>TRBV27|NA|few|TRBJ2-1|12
TGTGCCAGCCAACGGGGGAGCAATGAGCAGTTCTTC
CASQRGSNEQFF
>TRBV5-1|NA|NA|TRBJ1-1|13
TGCGCCAGCAGCTTGGGGGCAGGGACTGAAGCTTTCTTT
CASSLGAGTEAFF
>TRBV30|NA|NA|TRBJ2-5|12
TGTGCCGGAGCTACGTACCAAGAGACCCAGTACTTC
CAGATYQETQYF
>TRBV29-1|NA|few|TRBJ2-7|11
TGCAGCGTTGAGCGCAGCTACGAGCAGTACTTC
CSVERSYEQYF
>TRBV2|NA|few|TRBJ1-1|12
TGTGCCAGCAGTGAAGTGGCAGGGGAAGCTTTCTTT
CASSEVAGEAFF
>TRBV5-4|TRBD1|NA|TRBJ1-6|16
TGTGCCAGCAGCAAGGGGACAGACAGGCGTAATTCACCCCTCCACTTT
CASSKGTDRRNSPLHF
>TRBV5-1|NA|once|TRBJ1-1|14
TGCGCCAGCAGCTTGGACGGCAGGAACACTGAAGCTTTCTTT
CASSLDGRNTEAFF
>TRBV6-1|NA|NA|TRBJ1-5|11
TGTGCCAGCAGAAGCGTAGAGCCCCAGCATTTT
CASRSVEPQHF
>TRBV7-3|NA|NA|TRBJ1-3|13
TGTGCCAGCAGCCCCTCCCCGACGGCCGCTCTTTCTTTT
CASSPSPTAALSF
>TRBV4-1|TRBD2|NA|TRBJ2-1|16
TGCGCCAGCAGCCGAGAGACTAGCGGGGGCTACAATGAGCAGTTCTTC
CASSRETSGGYNEQFF
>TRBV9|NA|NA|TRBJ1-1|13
TGTGCCAGCAGCGTAGCAGAGAACACTGAAGCTTTCTTT
CASSVAENTEAFF
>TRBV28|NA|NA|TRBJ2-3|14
TGTGCCAGCAATGGCGGATTGGGCACAGATACGCAGTATTTT
CASNGGLGTDTQYF
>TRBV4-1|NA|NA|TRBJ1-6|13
TGCGCCAGCAGCGGATCCGTTGTTTCACCCCTCCACTTT
CASSGSVVSPLHF
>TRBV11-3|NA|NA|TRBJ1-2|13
TGTGCCAGCAGCTTAGCGACTCTGGGGGGCTACACCTTC
CASSLATLGGYTF
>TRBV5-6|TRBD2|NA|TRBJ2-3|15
TGTGCCAGCAGCTTTACTAGCGAATTCACAGATACGCAGTATTTT
CASSFTSEFTDTQYF
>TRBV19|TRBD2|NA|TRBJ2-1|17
TGTGCCAGTAGCCCGGGACTAGCGTCCCGAGCCTACAATGAGCAGTTCTTC
CASSPGLASRAYNEQFF
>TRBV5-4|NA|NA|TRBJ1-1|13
TGTGCCAGCAGCTTTCGAAGGAACACTGAAGCTTTCTTT
CASSFRRNTEAFF
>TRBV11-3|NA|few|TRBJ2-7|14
TGTGCCAGCAGCCCGCTCGGGAAGGATTACGAGCAGTACTTC
CASSPLGKDYEQYF
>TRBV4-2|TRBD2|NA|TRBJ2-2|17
TGTGCCAGCAGCCAAGCCGTCCTAGCGGGGAACACCGGGGAGCTGTTTTTT
CASSQAVLAGNTGELFF
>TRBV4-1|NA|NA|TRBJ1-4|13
TGCGCCAGCAGCCGTCGGGGGGCTGAAAAACTGTTTTTT
CASSRRGAEKLFF
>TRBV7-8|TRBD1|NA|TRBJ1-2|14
TGTGCCAGCAGCCTCCGGGACAGGGGGCTTGGCTACACCTTC
CASSLRDRGLGYTF
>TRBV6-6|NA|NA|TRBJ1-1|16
TGTGCCAGCAGATTACAACCGGGACACTTGAACACTGAAGCTTTCTTT
CASRLQPGHLNTEAFF